This TCR beta chain stems from a study of shared clonotypes between healthy human individuals. Germline CDR1 is SGHTA and CDR2 is FQGNSA. V was trimmed by 5 bases and J by 9 bases, leaving 20 bases between them. This CDR3 comprises 15 residues. Sequenced by immunoSEQ multiplex PCR; TCRdb stores in-frame clones only, minus some. This table holds 2 million to 3 million clones, roughly 93% found once. The sequence derives from a man between 18 and 35 years old in good health. Some clones in this sample may be carry-over from other donors' samples. J is TRBJ2-1 and V is TRBV7-2; D possibly uses TRBD1 or TRBD2 (5 bases each). Input material: naive CD4+ T cells from PBMCs. Subset meaning: CD45RA+ positively selected. The CDR3 loop reads CASSPAGWSRGEQFF. The CDR3 nucleotides read TGTGCCAGCAGCCCCGCAGGGTGGTCCCGGGGTGAGCAGTTCTTC.